This T cell receptor (beta chain) was identified during a study of blood T cell repertoires in COVID-19. At the level of the study: PBMCs, B-cell-depleted T cells, or T cells were the source of the cDNA or gDNA that made up the material.

Recruited during active infection, patients (from Seattle) were subsequently followed longitudinally. CDR1 is SGHTA, CDR2 FQGNSA, per germline. The CDR3 covers 15 residues. Trimming removed 1 base at V and 1 base at J, with 9 bases between. Using immunoSEQ multiplex PCR, the repertoire was profiled, and TCRdb retains in-frame clones only, with some absent. The table has fewer than 650,000 clones, roughly 89% seen once. The receptor comes from a woman between 50 and 59 years old with COVID-19, enrolled during active disease. The sequencing input was peripheral blood. The V gene is TRBV7-2, the J gene TRBJ2-3; D not certain. The CDR3 loop reads CASSLEAVGTDTQYF. The CDR3 bases are TGTGCCAGCAGCTTAGAGGCGGTAGGCACAGATACGCAGTATTTT.